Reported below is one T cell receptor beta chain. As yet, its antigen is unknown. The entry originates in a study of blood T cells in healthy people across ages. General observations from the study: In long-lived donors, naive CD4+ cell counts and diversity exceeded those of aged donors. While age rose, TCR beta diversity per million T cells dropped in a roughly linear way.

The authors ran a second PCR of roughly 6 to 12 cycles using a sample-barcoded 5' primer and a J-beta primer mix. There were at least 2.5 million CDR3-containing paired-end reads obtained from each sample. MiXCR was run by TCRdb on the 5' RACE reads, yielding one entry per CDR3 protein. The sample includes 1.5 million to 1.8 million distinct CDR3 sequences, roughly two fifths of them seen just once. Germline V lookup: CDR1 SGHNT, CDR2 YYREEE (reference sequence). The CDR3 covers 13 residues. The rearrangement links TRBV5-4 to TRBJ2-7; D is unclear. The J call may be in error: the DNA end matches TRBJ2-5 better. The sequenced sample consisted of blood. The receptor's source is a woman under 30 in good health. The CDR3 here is CASSRVSGETQYF. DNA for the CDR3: TGTGCCAGCAGTCGGGTTTCTGGGGAGACCCAGTACTTC.